One sample yielded the 25 T cell receptor beta chains listed below, sequenced in a study of blood T cells in healthy people across ages. Primers used in a second PCR of about 6 to 12 cycles were a sample-barcoded 5' primer and a J-beta primer mix. A single record per CDR3 protein comes from TCRdb applying MiXCR to the 5' RACE reads. The table shows 550,000 to 800,000 distinct CDR3 sequences, with around 32% occurring only once. Sequenced material: blood. All receptors come from a woman of 80 years or more in good health.

This clonotype was detected ten times or more. The J gene is TRBJ2-3, the V gene TRBV12-3 or TRBV12-4; either TRBD1 or TRBD2 may supply D (5 bases each). The V and J ends lost 2 bases and 2 bases respectively, with 14 bases between them. The CDR3 covers 16 residues. Here the CDR3 reads CASSLRDGGFTDTQYF. Here the CDR3 DNA reads TGTGCCAGCAGTTTAAGGGACGGCGGGTTCACAGATACGCAGTATTTT.

The chain is built from TRBV5-1 and TRBJ2-1; 8 bases map to TRBD2. There are 16 residues in the CDR3. The V gene's germline CDR1 is SGHRS and CDR2 YFSETQ. The ends lost 3 bases at V and 4 bases at J; junction bases unmatched: 9. This CDR3 is CASSSGGGGPYNEQFF. The CDR3 nucleotides read TGCGCCAGCAGCTCGGGTGGCGGGGGGCCATACAATGAGCAGTTCTTC.

The chain uses TRBV11-2 and TRBJ2-3; 14 bases are shared with TRBD2. Per germline, CDR1 SGHAT and CDR2 FQNNGV. With 3 bases clipped from V and 1 base from J, the junction kept 6 bases outside the gene matches. The CDR3 is made up of 18 amino acids. CDR3 nucleotides: TGTGCCAGCAGCTTCGCCGGGACTAGCGGGGGACGCACAGATACGCAGTATTTT. Protein product: CASSFAGTSGGRTDTQYF.

This clonotype was seen more than once but under ten times. The chain combines TRBV12-5 with TRBJ2-5; D perhaps matches TRBD2 (6 bases). V was clipped by 4 bases and J by 11 bases, with 26 bases between them. Germline V lookup: CDR1 LGHNT, CDR2 FRNRAP. The length of the CDR3 is 16 residues. CDR3 nucleotides: TGTGCTAGTGGTTCGCCGGGGGTATGGGGAAGTAATGAGCAGTACTTC. Its translation is CASGSPGVWGSNEQYF.

This clonotype appeared many times. The J gene is TRBJ2-7, the V gene TRBV6-1, with D possibly being TRBD1 (6 bases). The CDR3 runs 16 residues. Germline V gene sequence: CDR1 MNHNS, CDR2 SASEGT. The V gene lost 2 bases and the J gene lost 7 bases, with 21 bases spanning the gap. DNA for the CDR3: TGTGCCAGCAGTGAACAACGACAGGCAATTCTACGAGAGCAGTACTTC. Translation: CASSEQRQAILREQYF.

CDR3 in DNA: TGTGCCAGCAGTGACGAAATAGGGCTACGGGACGGCTACACCTTC. This codes for CASSDEIGLRDGYTF. This rearrangement joins TRBV6-1 to TRBJ1-2; TRBD1 is a possible D gene (5 bases). Germline CDR1 reads MNHNS; CDR2 reads SASEGT. V shed 3 bases and J shed 8 bases, with 19 bases lying between them. The CDR3 extends over 15 amino acids.

This clonotype was seen only once. The V gene is TRBV4-2, the J gene TRBJ1-1, with D perhaps matching TRBD1 (6 bases). The CDR3 has 14 amino acids. CDR1 and CDR2 (germline): LGHNA, YNFKEQ. Trimming took off 0 bases at V and 6 bases at J, with 11 bases between the two ends. The CDR3 DNA is TGTGCCAGCAGCCAAGAGGGGGCAGAATCTGAAGCTTTCTTT. As protein: CASSQEGAESEAFF.

This clonotype has just a few counts. A read error may account for a junction end that differs from germline. The chain's CDR3 is CASNLQGPSEQFF. The CDR3 bases are TGTGCCAGCAATTTACAGGGACCGAGTGAGCAGTTCTTC. The chain employs TRBV28 and TRBJ2-1, with D possibly being TRBD1 (6 bases). CDR3 size: 13 residues. CDR1 and CDR2 (germline): MDHEN, SYDVKM.

In its sample, this clonotype was seen a few times. The rearrangement joins TRBV20-1 to TRBJ2-3; TRBD1 aligns across 7 bases. The V and J ends lost 1 base and 1 base, in that order; junction bases with no gene match: 2. The CDR3 is made up of 14 amino acids. Germline V gene sequence: CDR1 DFQATT, CDR2 SNEGSKA (reference sequence). CDR3 sequence: CSARVTGGTDTQYF. DNA of the CDR3: TGCAGTGCTAGAGTAACAGGGGGCACAGATACGCAGTATTTT.

The chain couples TRBV20-1 to TRBJ2-1; D not resolved. Germline V CDR1 and CDR2: DFQATT, SNEGSKA (reference sequence). This CDR3 spans 11 amino acids. V shed 0 bases and J shed 10 bases, with 7 bases lying between them. In nucleotides, the CDR3 is TGCAGTGCTAGAGAATATAGCGAGCAGTTCTTC. Translating gives CSAREYSEQFF.

The gene calls are TRBV2 and TRBJ1-6, with D uncertain. Germline V gives CDR1 SNHLY, CDR2 FYNNEI. The CDR3 is 15 residues long. The V end was cut by 6 bases, the J end by 6 bases, with 15 bases between. In DNA, the CDR3 is TGTGCCAGCAGCCCTTCTCGGGCAGCTAATTCACCCCTCCACTTT. It is translated as CASSPSRAANSPLHF.

This sequence joins TRBV4-2 and TRBJ1-2; a possible D gene is TRBD1 (5 bases). The CDR3 spans 16 residues. Trimming pared 3 bases from V and 6 bases from J, leaving 20 bases between. Germline values: CDR1 LGHNA, CDR2 YNFKEQ. The CDR3 loop is CASSQYDPSSGNGYTF. CDR3 nucleotide sequence: TGTGCCAGCAGCCAGTATGACCCCTCTTCAGGGAATGGCTACACCTTC.

At least ten counts were recorded for this clonotype. The V gene is TRBV15, the J gene TRBJ2-3; 7 nucleotides agree with TRBD2. Germline CDR1 is LNHNV and CDR2 is YYDKDF (reference sequence). With 0 bases clipped from V and 0 bases from J, the junction kept 3 bases outside the gene matches. This CDR3 has 16 residues. The chain's CDR3 is CATSRELASSTDTQYF. As DNA, the CDR3 is TGTGCCACCAGCAGAGAACTAGCGTCTAGCACAGATACGCAGTATTTT.

This clonotype has just a few counts. The DNA for the CDR3 is TGCAGTGCTCGTAGACCATGGACAGAAGGTGGGACTGAAGCTTTCTTT. Translated: CSARRPWTEGGTEAFF. The rearrangement joins TRBV20-1 to TRBJ1-1; the D gene is possibly TRBD1 (6 bases). CDR3 length: 16 residues. Between the trimmed V and J ends, which lost 5 bases and 5 bases, there was a span of 24 bases. Germline CDR1 reads DFQATT; CDR2 reads SNEGSKA (reference sequence).

The chain carries TRBV6-1 and TRBJ1-3; perhaps TRBD1 as D (5 bases). CDR1 and CDR2 from the germline V gene are MNHNS and SASEGT. V gave up 5 bases and J gave up 0 bases, with 17 bases separating them. The length of the CDR3 is 17 residues. The chain's CDR3 is CASSRSLKGVSGNTIYF. The CDR3 bases are TGTGCCAGCAGTCGGAGCCTAAAAGGGGTCTCTGGAAACACCATATATTTT.

This clonotype was seen more than once but under ten times. The chain combines TRBV6-5 with TRBJ2-7; 9 bases map to TRBD1. CDR3 size: 14 residues. In germline, CDR1 is MNHEY, CDR2 SVGAGI. The J segment lost 3 bases and the V segment lost 6 bases, leaving 6 bases of the junction unmatched. The CDR3 here is CASRSGQGLYEQYF. For the CDR3, the DNA is TGTGCCAGCAGGTCGGGACAGGGACTCTACGAGCAGTACTTC.

This clonotype was detected ten times or more. CDR3 nucleotides: TGTGCCAGCAGCTTAAGTGCACGAAACTATGGCTACACCTTC. It encodes CASSLSARNYGYTF. The chain has TRBV7-2 and TRBJ1-2; D is uncertain. V was clipped by 2 bases and J by 2 bases, with 9 bases between them. The CDR3 has 14 amino acids. CDR1 and CDR2 (germline): SGHTA, FQGNSA.

There are a few counts of this clonotype. A much larger clone sits a single nucleotide away, making a read error possible. The DNA for the CDR3 is TGTGCCAGCAGGGGGACAGGATTCACAGATACGCAGTATTTT. Translation gives CASRGTGFTDTQYF. V is TRBV7-3 and J is TRBJ2-3; TRBD1 agrees at 8 bases. The CDR3 consists of 14 residues. Germline loops: CDR1 SGHTA, CDR2 FQGTGA. V was clipped by 6 bases and J by 2 bases; unmatched bases: 4.

As to this clonotype: It may be a read error: a sequence one base away is much more abundant. The chain links TRBV7-2 to TRBJ2-5, with D perhaps matching TRBD2 (6 bases). Germline assignment: CDR1 SGHTA and CDR2 FQGNSA. This CDR3 has 14 residues. Between the trimmed V and J ends, which lost 3 bases and 5 bases, there was a span of 13 bases. CDR3 amino acids: CASSFDLGGETQYF. The CDR3 nucleotides read TGTGCCAGCAGCTTTGACCTAGGAGGGGAGACCCAGTACTTC.

This clonotype showed up many times. This chain links TRBV5-1 with TRBJ2-6; no clear D gene. Trimming left V 0 bases short and J 0 bases short, with 16 bases between. Germline V gene sequence: CDR1 SGHRS, CDR2 YFSETQ. The CDR3 is 19 amino acids. As DNA, the CDR3 is TGCGCCAGCAGCTTGGGTCCCCAAGGGCTCAGCTCTGGGGCCAACGTCCTGACTTTC. This translates into CASSLGPQGLSSGANVLTF. The complete variable domain, with remaining parts taken from reference TRBV5-1 and TRBJ2-6, reads KAGVTQTPRYLIKTRGQQVTLSCSPISGHRSVSWYQQTPGQGLQFLFEYFSETQRNKGNFPGRFSGRQFSNSRSEMNVSTLELGDSALYLCASSLGPQGLSSGANVLTFGAGSRLTVL.

J is TRBJ2-7 and V is TRBV5-1, with 10 bases lining up with TRBD2. The trim removed 4 bases at V and 2 bases at J, leaving 3 bases unmatched. Germline V lookup: CDR1 SGHRS, CDR2 YFSETQ. The CDR3 contains 14 residues. The CDR3 sequence: CASSPSGSAYEQYF. In DNA form, the CDR3 reads TGCGCCAGCAGCCCTAGCGGGAGCGCCTACGAGCAGTACTTC.

This chain uses TRBV7-3 with TRBJ2-2, with TRBD1 identical over 10 bases. The junction had 8 bases not matched to a gene; V was cut back by 2 bases and J by 5 bases. Germline values: CDR1 SGHTA, CDR2 FQGTGA. CDR3 length: 17 amino acids. CDR3 DNA sequence: TGTGCCAGCAGCTTAGACAGGGGGCACTCTACGACCGGGGAGCTGTTTTTT. This codes for CASSLDRGHSTTGELFF. The whole variable domain, filled in from reference TRBV7-3 and TRBJ2-2, reads GAGVSQTPSNKVTEKGKYVELRCDPISGHTALYWYRQSLGQGPEFLIYFQGTGAADDSGLPNDRFFAVRPEGSVSTLKIQRTERGDSAVYLCASSLDRGHSTTGELFFGEGSRLTVL.

This clonotype showed up many times. The chain is built from TRBV7-2 and TRBJ2-3; the D is unclear. Germline loops: CDR1 SGHTA, CDR2 FQGNSA. The CDR3 has 15 amino acids. V was shortened by 1 base and J by 1 base, with 9 bases between the two germline ends. DNA of the CDR3: TGTGCCAGCAGCTTAGACGGGTCTGGCACAGATACGCAGTATTTT. It is translated as CASSLDGSGTDTQYF.

The table lists this clonotype with a count of one. In nucleotides, the CDR3 is TGTGCCAGCAGTGAACTAGGGGTTCATGGGGAGACCCAGTACTTC. This codes for CASSELGVHGETQYF. The chain uses TRBV6-1 and TRBJ2-7; maybe TRBD1 (5 bases). The J call may be incorrect, as the DNA end agrees better with TRBJ2-5. This CDR3 is built from 15 residues. Germline CDR1 MNHNS, CDR2 SASEGT.

CDR3 sequence: CSAIRGGQNGGYTF. The CDR3 DNA reads as TGCAGTGCTATACGGGGGGGGCAAAACGGGGGCTACACCTTC. The chain recombines TRBV20-1 with TRBJ1-2, with D maybe TRBD1 (6 bases). The CDR3 covers 14 residues. The V gene lost 4 bases and the J gene lost 8 bases, with 20 bases spanning the gap. CDR1 and CDR2 (germline): DFQATT, SNEGSKA (reference sequence).